This is a list of T cell receptor beta chains from one sample in a study of neoadjuvant anti-PD-1 for oral cavity cancer. Some clones are missing from TCRdb's copy, which holds only in-frame ones; the method was immunoSEQ multiplex PCR. Of roughly 40,000 clones in the sample, approximately 80% are singletons; the top ten hold 4.5% to 5%. The input for sequencing was PBMCs, taken after nivolumab (anti-PD-1) treatment. These receptors were obtained from a person aged 40-85 years with oral cavity squamous cell carcinoma. Each CDR3 is given with its conserved first and last residue. The D gene is left open where the match is weak. Clone size appears in some rows only: once, few, many, or a class for an expanded clone.

>TRBJ2-2|TRBD1|.|TRBV7-2
TGTGCCAGCAGCCTGACAGGGATCACCGGGGAGCTGTTTTTT
CASSLTGITGELFF
>TRBJ1-5|.|.|TRBV7-8
TGTGCCAGCAGCTTAGATCGGGCGGCCGGTCAGCCCCAGCATTTT
CASSLDRAAGQPQHF
>TRBJ1-1|TRBD1|few|TRBV18
TGTGCCAGCTCGGACAGGGTAGTGGACACTGAAGCTTTCTTT
CASSDRVVDTEAFF
>TRBJ1-1|TRBD1|.|TRBV6-5
TGTGCCAGCAGTAACAGGGGAACTGAAGCTTTCTTT
CASSNRGTEAFF
>TRBJ2-7|.|once|TRBV5-1
TGCGCCAGCAGCTTGAGCAGCGCCACCTACGAGCAGTACTTC
CASSLSSATYEQYF
>TRBJ2-3|TRBD2|.|TRBV28
TGTGCCAGCAGTTTCGGGCTAGCGGGATCCACAGATACGCAGTATTTT
CASSFGLAGSTDTQYF
>TRBJ2-2|.|.|TRBV11-1
TGTGCCAGCAGCTTATTGACGAATACCGGGGAGCTGTTTTTT
CASSLLTNTGELFF
>TRBJ1-3|.|once|TRBV7-2
TGTGCCAGCAGCTTAGTGCTCCACTTGTCCTCTGGAAACACCATATATTTT
CASSLVLHLSSGNTIYF
>TRBJ2-3|.|few|TRBV6-1
TGTGCCAGCTCGAAAGAGGTCAGGGTAGATACGCAGTATTTT
CASSKEVRVDTQYF
>TRBJ2-3|.|.|TRBV30
TGTGCCTGGAGTAAGAGATCTTCGGATACGCAGTATTTT
CAWSKRSSDTQYF
>TRBJ2-3|.|.|TRBV4-1
TGCGCCAGCAGCCAAGATGGCAGGGCCACAGATACGCAGTATTTT
CASSQDGRATDTQYF
>TRBJ2-1|.|.|TRBV2
TGTGCCAGCAGAGCGAGTGGGGGGACGGGAGCCTACAATGAGCAGTTCTTC
CASRASGGTGAYNEQFF
>TRBJ1-2|.|.|TRBV7-2
TGTGCCAGCAGCAGCGTCAGGGGAGGAAATGGCTACACCTTC
CASSSVRGGNGYTF
>TRBJ1-2|.|.|TRBV7-2
TGTGCCAGCAGCCCCCCCACCCCGGGCGGTAGCTATGGCTACACCTTC
CASSPPTPGGSYGYTF
>TRBJ2-7|TRBD2|.|TRBV5-4
TGTGCCAGCAGCTTCATGACTAGCAGGAACGAGCAGTACTTC
CASSFMTSRNEQYF
>TRBJ1-5|TRBD1|.|TRBV5-1
TGCGCCAGCAGCCCGGGACAGGGGGAGTCTCAGCCCCAGCATTTT
CASSPGQGESQPQHF
>TRBJ2-3|.|once|TRBV29-1
TGCAGCGGACTAGAGTATAGCACAGATACGCAGTATTTT
CSGLEYSTDTQYF
>TRBJ2-2|TRBD2|few|TRBV5-1
TGCGCCAGCAGCTCCCCGGGGGGCGGGGAGCTGTTTTTT
CASSSPGGGELFF
>TRBJ1-1|.|.|TRBV5-1
TGCGCCAGCAGCTTATTAAGGGGGAACACTGAAGCTTTCTTT
CASSLLRGNTEAFF
>TRBJ1-1|TRBD1|.|TRBV29-1
TGCAGCGTTGTTGGACAGGAGAACACTGAAGCTTTCTTT
CSVVGQENTEAFF